This T cell receptor beta chain is drawn from a study of cytomegalovirus exposure and HLA in healthy donors. Turning to the study itself: Samples from HLA-typed donors yielded about 85 million unique TCRs in an early data release.

The primer mix had 60 Vbeta and 13 Jbeta primers. Produced via immunoSEQ multiplex PCR; TCRdb's table is partial and in-frame only. This sample has more than 85,000 clones, with approximately 76% found just once. Study-level results: It was confirmed in vitro that a few of the CMV-associated chains were specific for CMV antigens. In a later analysis, HLA-associated beta chains showed higher expansion and lower generation probabilities than comparable chains. High specificity and sensitivity for cytomegalovirus status were reported for the classifier.

In regard to this clone: Its specificity is unknown.

V lost 4 bases and J lost 2, with 9 bases in between. This CDR3 is built from 13 residues. Germline assignment: CDR1 SQVTM and CDR2 ANQGSEA. This chain joins TRBV29-1 and TRBJ1-3; no firm D call. The source of this sequence is a man in his forties in good health and CMV-seronegative. Material: PBMCs. The CDR3 coding sequence is TGCAGCGTTGGGGAGAGTACTGGAAACACCATATATTTT. Translating gives CSVGESTGNTIYF.